This T cell receptor beta chain stems from a study of blood T cells in healthy people across ages. Findings and limits, study-wide: Estimates drawn from one million T cells were deemed to understate diversity. A conclusive naive versus antigen-experienced comparison was prevented by the unsorted PBMCs.

PCR was performed a second time for 7 to 11 cycles using a sample-barcoded 5' primer and a J-beta primer mix. One entry per CDR3 protein results from TCRdb running MiXCR on the 5' RACE reads. The table shows some 780,000 distinct CDR3 sequences, with just over 55% occurring only once. This clonotype was picked up one time. Its specificity is unknown. Per-sample yields of isolated PBMCs were at least 6.5 million. V lost 4 bases, J lost 0 bases, and 12 bases stayed unmatched. Germline assignment: CDR1 MNHEY and CDR2 SVGAGI. The CDR3 is made up of 17 amino acids. The clonotype comes from a man aged 40-50 years in good health. Sequenced input: blood. The rearrangement links TRBV6-5 to TRBJ2-7; 7 nucleotides agree with TRBD2. The CDR3 coding sequence is TGTGCCAGCAGTTCCGGGCCTAGCGGCCATTTCTCCTACGAGCAGTACTTC. It translates to CASSSGPSGHFSYEQYF.